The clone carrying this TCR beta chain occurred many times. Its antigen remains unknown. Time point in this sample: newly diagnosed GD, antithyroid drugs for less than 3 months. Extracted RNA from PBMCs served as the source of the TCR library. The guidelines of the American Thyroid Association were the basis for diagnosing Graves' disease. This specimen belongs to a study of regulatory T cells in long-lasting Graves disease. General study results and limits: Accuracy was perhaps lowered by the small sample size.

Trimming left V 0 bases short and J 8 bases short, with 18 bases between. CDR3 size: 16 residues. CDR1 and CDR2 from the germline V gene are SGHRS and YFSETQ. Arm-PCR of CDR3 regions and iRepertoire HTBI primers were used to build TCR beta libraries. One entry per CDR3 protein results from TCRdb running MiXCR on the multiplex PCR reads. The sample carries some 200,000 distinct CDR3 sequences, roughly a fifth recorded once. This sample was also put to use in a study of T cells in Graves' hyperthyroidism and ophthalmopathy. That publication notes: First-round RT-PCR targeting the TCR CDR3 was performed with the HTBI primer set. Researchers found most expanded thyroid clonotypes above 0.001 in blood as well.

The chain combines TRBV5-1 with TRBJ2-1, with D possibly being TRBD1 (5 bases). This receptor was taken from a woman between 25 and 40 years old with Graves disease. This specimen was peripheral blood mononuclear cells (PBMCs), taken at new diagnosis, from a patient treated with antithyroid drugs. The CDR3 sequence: CASSLDLTGSHDEQFF. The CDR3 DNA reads TGCGCCAGCAGCTTGGACCTTACAGGTTCCCACGATGAGCAGTTCTTC.